The present entry profiles one T cell receptor (beta chain) with its context. Together with a sample-barcoded 5' primer, a J-beta primer mix was included in a second PCR lasting about 7 to 11 cycles. Using its own MiXCR run on the 5' RACE reads, TCRdb lists one record per CDR3 protein. The table includes some 850,000 distinct CDR3 sequences, approximately 24% detected once. This record comes from a study of blood T cells in healthy people across ages. This CDR3 comprises 15 residues. J gave up 2 bases and V 3 bases, and 5 bases lay outside the gene matches. The germline CDR1 and CDR2 sequences are LGHNT and FRNRAP. These same records also appear under a second study, on T cells of mothers and their children. From that study: A few healthy Caucasian mothers served as donors, and their six children did as well. Each child contributed around 3 million TCR beta CDR3 reads, while each mother contributed over 8 million.

Specimen: blood. The chain recombines TRBV12-5 with TRBJ2-3; TRBD2 aligns across 7 bases. This receptor was obtained from a boy aged 5 to 17 in good health. The CDR3 DNA sequence: TGTGCTAGTGGTTTAAGCAGCGGGACCACAGATACGCAGTATTTT. Translated: CASGLSSGTTDTQYF. Together with reference TRBV12-5 and TRBJ2-3, the CDR3 gives the full variable domain: DARVTQTPRHKVTEMGQEVTMRCQPILGHNTVFWYRQTMMQGLELLAYFRNRAPLDDSGMPKDRFSAEMPDATLATLKIQPSEPRDSAVYFCASGLSSGTTDTQYFGPGTRLTVL.